The present entry profiles one T cell receptor (beta chain) with its context. The sample comes from a study of blood T cell repertoires in COVID-19. Profiling relied on immunoSEQ multiplex PCR, and the TCRdb table lists in-frame clones only, not all of them. The sample has about 220,000 clones; about 87% are singletons. There are 15 residues in the CDR3. V dropped 2 bases and J dropped 0 bases, with 8 bases sitting between them. Germline CDR1 MGHRA, CDR2 YSYEKL. V and J are TRBV4-1 and TRBJ1-3; D remains ambiguous. The specimen sequenced was PBMCs or T cells enriched from blood (not recorded which). The clonotype originates from a woman aged 25 to 39 who had recovered from COVID-19. The CDR3 here is CASSQRRDSGNTIYF. Here the CDR3 DNA reads TGCGCCAGCAGCCAACGACGGGACTCTGGAAACACCATATATTTT.